One T cell receptor beta chain is described in this entry. Its antigen is undetermined. Trimming left V 5 bases short and J 0 bases short, with 14 bases between. The CDR3 extends over 15 amino acids. In germline, CDR1 is SGHTA, CDR2 FQGTGA. This specimen belongs to a study of OX40 agonist ivuxolimab in advanced cancers. Notes on the study in general: In the 0.1 to 3.0 mg/kg range, CD4+ and CD8+ blood T cells had expanded clonally by week 6.

TCRdb's copy holds only in-frame clones and misses some; the assay was immunoSEQ multiplex PCR. Of 75,000 to 100,000 clones in the sample, 91% were seen once. The clonotype was recovered from an adult with an advanced solid tumor such as melanoma, head and neck, liver or kidney cancer. The chain has TRBV7-3 and TRBJ2-7, with D tentatively TRBD2 (7 bases). The starting material was CD4+ or CD8+ T cells sorted from blood, obtained in a trial of the OX40 agonist ivuxolimab. Here the CDR3 DNA reads TGTGCCAGCAGCCCAGCAGGGGAGGGCTCCTACGAGCAGTACTTC. It specifies CASSPAGEGSYEQYF.